Presented here are 29 T cell receptor beta chains from one specimen sequenced in a study of T cell changes during pregnancy in multiple sclerosis. Sequencing was performed with immunoSEQ multiplex PCR; in TCRdb, only in-frame clones are kept and a portion is missing. This table holds approximately 70,000 clones, about 90% found once. Sequences were derived from CD4+ T cells from peripheral blood mononuclear cells, sampled before pregnancy. These receptors came from a female donor with multiple sclerosis, enrolled in a pregnancy study.

The chain has TRBV2 and TRBJ2-1; TRBD2 agrees at 16 bases. Germline CDR1 and CDR2: SNHLY and FYNNEI. This CDR3 contains 19 residues. V was clipped by 5 bases and J by 8 bases; unmatched bases: 15. Here the CDR3 reads CASSPTGTSGRARRDEQFF. CDR3 coding DNA: TGTGCCAGCAGTCCTACCGGGACTAGCGGGAGGGCCCGACGGGATGAGCAGTTCTTC. Looking up the rest from reference TRBV2 and TRBJ2-1 gives the full variable domain: EPEVTQTPSHQVTQMGQEVILRCVPISNHLYFYWYRQILGQKVEFLVSFYNNEISEKSEIFDDQFSVERPDGSNFTLKIRSTKLEDSAMYFCASSPTGTSGRARRDEQFFGPGTRLTVL.

The chain is built from TRBV27 and TRBJ2-6, with TRBD2 as a possible D gene (5 bases). Germline V gives CDR1 MNHEY, CDR2 SMNVEV (reference sequence). The CDR3 length is 16 residues. Deletions cut 7 bases from V and 0 bases from J, with 13 bases between. Here the CDR3 DNA reads TGTGCCAGCACCCCCGGGATTCACTCTGGGGCCAACGTCCTGACTTTC. Translation gives CASTPGIHSGANVLTF.

The chain combines TRBV7-6 with TRBJ2-1, with 7 bases fitting TRBD1. Trimming cost V 5 bases and J 8 bases; bases outside gene matches: 12. The CDR3 spans 15 residues. Germline CDR1 and CDR2: SGHVS and FNYEAQ. The DNA for the CDR3 is TGTGCCAGCAGCATGACGGGACAGAGAGTCGATGAGCAGTTCTTC. Protein sequence: CASSMTGQRVDEQFF.

The sample holds a few counts of this clone. The gene calls are TRBV28 and TRBJ1-2, with D possibly being TRBD1 (6 bases). V was shortened by 7 bases and J by 2 bases, with 14 bases between the two germline ends. CDR1 is MDHEN, CDR2 SYDVKM, per germline. This CDR3 has 14 residues. The CDR3 spells CASITTGTNYGYTF. CDR3 coding DNA: TGTGCCAGCATCACCACAGGGACCAACTATGGCTACACCTTC.

The rearrangement uses TRBV23-1 and TRBJ1-5; 7 bases line up with TRBD1. TRBV23-1 belongs to the ORF category, with a function that is uncertain. The CDR3 is 16 residues long. The V segment lost 1 base and the J segment 1 base; nucleotides outside the gene matches: 4. The CDR3 reads CASSQCTGESNQPQHF. The CDR3 nucleotides are TGCGCCAGCAGTCAATGCACAGGGGAGAGCAATCAGCCCCAGCATTTT.

This chain joins TRBV6-1 and TRBJ1-2, with 8 bases lining up with TRBD1. The CDR3 consists of 15 residues. In germline, CDR1 is MNHNS, CDR2 SASEGT. Trimming cost V 6 bases and J 7 bases; bases outside gene matches: 13. This chain's CDR3 is CASRSAGTGSGGYTF. In nucleotides, the CDR3 is TGTGCCAGCAGGAGCGCCGGGACAGGTTCGGGTGGCTACACCTTC.

The rearrangement uses TRBV6-1 and TRBJ2-7; 9 bases fit TRBD2. CDR3 length: 15 residues. Losses at the gene ends were 3 bases for V and 3 bases for J; bases not matched to a gene: 6. The V gene's germline CDR1 is MNHNS and CDR2 SASEGT. This CDR3 is CASSERLAGNYEQYF. The CDR3 bases are TGTGCCAGCAGTGAGAGGCTAGCGGGAAACTACGAGCAGTACTTC.

This clone is a singleton in its sample. This chain links TRBV5-4 with TRBJ2-1; 13 bases match TRBD2. The CDR3 is 13 amino acids. Germline-derived CDR1 and CDR2 are SGHNT and YYREEE (reference sequence). The V and J ends lost 4 bases and 15 bases, in that order; junction bases with no gene match: 7. The CDR3 protein is CASSILAGGPPFF. Here the CDR3 DNA reads TGTGCCAGCAGCATACTAGCGGGAGGGCCCCCGTTCTTC.

This CDR3 is CASSLAGTETQYF. The CDR3 nucleotides are TGTGCCAGCAGCTTGGCGGGAACAGAGACCCAGTACTTC. The chain uses TRBV5-5 and TRBJ2-5; maybe TRBD2 (5 bases). Germline V gene data show CDR1 as SGHKS and CDR2 as YYEKEE (reference sequence). CDR3 length: 13 residues. The ends were cut back, 0 bases at V and 4 bases at J, with 7 bases in the middle.

The V call is TRBV28, the J call TRBJ2-2; 9 nucleotides align to TRBD2. V gave up 5 bases and J gave up 5 bases; unmatched junction bases: 12. The CDR3 length is 17 residues. Germline CDR1 and CDR2: MDHEN and SYDVKM. The CDR3 loop reads CASSDRAWREGTGELFF. The CDR3 coding sequence is TGTGCCAGCAGTGACAGGGCGTGGCGGGAGGGGACCGGGGAGCTGTTTTTT.

This clone was observed a single time. This chain links TRBV10-3 with TRBJ2-2, with D perhaps matching TRBD2 (5 bases). V was shortened by 5 bases and J by 0 bases, with 7 bases between the two germline ends. Per the germline V gene, CDR1 is ENHRY and CDR2 is SYGVKD. The CDR3 loop spans 14 amino acids. In DNA, the CDR3 is TGTGCCATCAGTACTAGTTCGAACACCGGGGAGCTGTTTTTT. Translated: CAISTSSNTGELFF.

This chain joins TRBV19 and TRBJ2-5; 9 bases fit TRBD1. CDR1 is LNHDA and CDR2 is SQIVND in the germline V gene (reference sequence). With V trimmed by 3 bases and J by 1 base, 3 bases remained unmatched. The CDR3 covers 15 residues. The CDR3 DNA reads TGTGCCAGTAGTATCGCGGGACAGGGCCAAGAGACCCAGTACTTC. As protein: CASSIAGQGQETQYF.

The V gene is TRBV7-9, the J gene TRBJ1-4, with 7 bases that match TRBD1. Germline assignment: CDR1 SEHNR and CDR2 FQNEAQ (reference sequence). The CDR3 consists of 14 residues. Germline trimming cut 6 bases from V and 3 bases from J; bases unmatched to any gene: 4. The CDR3 spells CASSKGQSNEKLFF. The CDR3 DNA is TGTGCCAGCAGTAAGGGACAGTCTAATGAAAAACTGTTTTTT.

The rearrangement joins TRBV19 to TRBJ1-5, with 9 nucleotides matching TRBD1. Germline CDR1 and CDR2: LNHDA and SQIVND (reference sequence). The CDR3 loop spans 15 amino acids. The junction had 10 bases not matched to a gene; V was cut back by 9 bases and J by 4 bases. CDR3 sequence (DNA): TGTGCCAGCAATCCCGGGACAGGGACTAATCAGCCCCAGCATTTT. It translates to CASNPGTGTNQPQHF. Variable domain in full (rest from reference TRBV19 and TRBJ1-5): DGGITQSPKYLFRKEGQNVTLSCEQNLNHDAMYWYRQDPGQGLRLIYYSQIVNDFQKGDIAEGYSVSREKKESFPLTVTSAQKNPTAFYLCASNPGTGTNQPQHFGDGTRLSIL.

Only one count was recorded for this clone. The chain joins TRBV6-6 to TRBJ1-1; 8 positions match TRBD1. The V gene's germline CDR1 is MNHNY and CDR2 SVGAGI (reference sequence). The ends lost 5 bases at V and 0 bases at J; junction bases unmatched: 5. The CDR3 totals 15 residues. The CDR3 nucleotides read TGTGCCAGCAGTCAACGACAGGGGTTGAACACTGAAGCTTTCTTT. Residues: CASSQRQGLNTEAFF.

This clone was picked up one time. In DNA form, the CDR3 reads TGTGCCAGCAGTTCCATAGGGACTACAAGAGATGAAAAACTGTTTTTT. Translation gives CASSSIGTTRDEKLFF. The chain carries TRBV6-5 and TRBJ1-4, with a weak D call TRBD1 (5 bases). Germline assignment: CDR1 MNHEY and CDR2 SVGAGI. Trimming shortened V by 4 bases and J by 6 bases, and 18 bases separated the two germline ends. This CDR3 has 16 residues.

The J gene is TRBJ1-1, the V gene TRBV28; D is uncertain. The CDR3 has 15 amino acids. The germline V gene has CDR1 MDHEN and CDR2 SYDVKM. Trimming stripped 6 bases from V and 1 base from J, with 15 bases between. CDR3 in amino acids: CASSATGGRNTEAFF. CDR3 nucleotides: TGTGCCAGCAGCGCCACCGGAGGAAGGAACACTGAAGCTTTCTTT.

The rearrangement links TRBV15 to TRBJ1-3, with a tentative D call TRBD1 (6 bases). The ends were cut back, 5 bases at V and 0 bases at J, with 14 bases in the middle. This CDR3 has 16 residues. Germline assignment: CDR1 LNHNV and CDR2 YYDKDF (reference sequence). CDR3 bases: TGTGCCACCAGCCGTAAACAGGGCAGCTCTGGAAACACCATATATTTT. Amino acids: CATSRKQGSSGNTIYF.

This chain joins TRBV7-2 and TRBJ2-3; no clear D gene. CDR1 and CDR2 (germline): SGHTA, FQGNSA. This CDR3 is built from 13 residues. V was trimmed by 2 bases and J by 5 bases, leaving 8 bases between them. The CDR3, as DNA: TGTGCCAGCAGCTTATCATCGGGAGATACGCAGTATTTT. This gives the protein CASSLSSGDTQYF.

CDR3 sequence: CASSILRALNHGYTF. The CDR3 DNA reads as TGTGCCAGTAGTATATTAAGAGCGCTGAACCATGGCTACACCTTC. The chain is built from TRBV19 and TRBJ1-2; no clear D gene. The CDR3 covers 15 residues. Germline CDR1 is LNHDA and CDR2 is SQIVND (reference sequence). V was shortened by 2 bases and J by 6 bases, with 16 bases between the two germline ends.

This sequence joins TRBV9 and TRBJ2-5; D might be TRBD1 (6 bases). CDR1 and CDR2 from the germline V gene are SGDLS and YYNGEE. V lost 0 bases and J lost 5, with 8 bases in between. CDR3 length equals 13 residues. The CDR3 is CASSVARGETQYF. CDR3 nucleotides: TGTGCCAGCAGCGTAGCCAGGGGCGAGACCCAGTACTTC.

This chain links TRBV30 with TRBJ2-7; 11 bases match TRBD2. CDR1 is GTSNPN, CDR2 SVGIG, per germline (reference sequence). This CDR3 spans 15 amino acids. J gave up 4 bases and V 0 bases, and 5 bases lay outside the gene matches. CDR3 nucleotides: TGTGCCTGGAGTGTACATACTAGCGGGAGATACGAGCAGTACTTC. Protein: CAWSVHTSGRYEQYF.

This chain joins TRBV7-6 and TRBJ2-7; D is possibly TRBD2 (6 bases). Germline loops: CDR1 SGHVS, CDR2 FNYEAQ. This CDR3 has 13 residues. Trimming stripped 0 bases from V and 11 bases from J, with 14 bases between. The CDR3 reads CASSLARGNREYF. CDR3 coding DNA: TGTGCCAGCAGCTTAGCGCGGGGCAACCGGGAGTACTTC.

This chain connects TRBV13 to TRBJ1-3; TRBD1 matches 7 bases. The CDR3 has 14 amino acids. The germline V gene has CDR1 PRHDT and CDR2 FYEKMQ (reference sequence). J lost 8 bases, V lost 3 bases, and 7 bases had no gene match. As DNA, the CDR3 is TGTGCCAGCAGCTTGACAGGGTTGGGACACACCATATATTTT. Translating it yields CASSLTGLGHTIYF.

The chain carries TRBV7-3 and TRBJ1-1, with D unresolved. In germline, CDR1 is SGHTA, CDR2 FQGTGA. The V gene lost 5 bases and the J gene lost 7 bases, with 17 bases spanning the gap. This CDR3 is built from 14 residues. CDR3 residues: CASSLNPGGDEAFF. CDR3 coding DNA: TGTGCCAGCAGCCTCAACCCGGGCGGGGATGAAGCTTTCTTT.

This rearrangement joins TRBV4-3 to TRBJ1-1, with D unclear. The CDR3 consists of 13 residues. Germline lookup yields CDR1 LGHNA and CDR2 YSLEER. V lost 7 bases and J 3 bases, leaving 12 bases between the germline ends. CDR3: CASTRSLDTEAFF. The DNA of the CDR3 is TGCGCCAGCACCCGATCGTTAGACACTGAAGCTTTCTTT.

This clone was found once. The rearrangement links TRBV19 to TRBJ1-2; 9 nucleotides align to TRBD1. Germline CDR1 and CDR2: LNHDA and SQIVND (reference sequence). The CDR3 length is 15 residues. The ends lost 6 bases at V and 4 bases at J; junction bases unmatched: 9. CDR3: CASRRGTGNVYGYTF. The CDR3, as DNA: TGTGCCAGTAGGAGGGGGACAGGGAACGTCTATGGCTACACCTTC.

The chain links TRBV28 to TRBJ1-2; weak D call: TRBD1 (5 bases). The germline gives CDR1 MDHEN, CDR2 SYDVKM. The CDR3 has 15 residues. V lost 6 bases, J lost 3 bases, and 17 bases lay in between. In DNA form, the CDR3 reads TGTGCCAGCAGCCGCGGGGGGTGGCTGGACTATGGCTACACCTTC. It translates to CASSRGGWLDYGYTF.

The chain uses TRBV9 and TRBJ2-2, with 9 bases fitting TRBD2. J gave up 5 bases and V 4 bases, and 12 bases lay outside the gene matches. Germline loops: CDR1 SGDLS, CDR2 YYNGEE. This CDR3 contains 17 residues. The CDR3 sequence: CASSPQSSGRGTGELFF. In DNA form, the CDR3 reads TGTGCCAGCAGCCCCCAAAGTAGCGGGAGAGGAACCGGGGAGCTGTTTTTT.